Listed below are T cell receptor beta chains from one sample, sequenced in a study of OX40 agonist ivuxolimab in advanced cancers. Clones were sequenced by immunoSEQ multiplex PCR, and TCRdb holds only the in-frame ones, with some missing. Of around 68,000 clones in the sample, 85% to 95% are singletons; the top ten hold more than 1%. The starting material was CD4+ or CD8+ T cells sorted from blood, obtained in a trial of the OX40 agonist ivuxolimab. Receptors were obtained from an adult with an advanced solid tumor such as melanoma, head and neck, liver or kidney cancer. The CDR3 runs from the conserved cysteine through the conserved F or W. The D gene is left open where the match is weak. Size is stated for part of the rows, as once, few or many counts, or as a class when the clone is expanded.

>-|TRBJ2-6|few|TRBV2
CASSRNSGANVLTF
TGTGCCAGCAGTCGGAACTCTGGGGCCAACGTCCTGACTTTC
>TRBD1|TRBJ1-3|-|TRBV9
CASSVTGMRNTIYF
TGTGCCAGCAGCGTGACAGGGATGAGAAACACCATATATTTT
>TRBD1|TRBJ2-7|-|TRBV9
CASSAGAGGFDEQYF
TGTGCCAGCAGCGCAGGTGCAGGGGGCTTCGACGAGCAGTACTTC
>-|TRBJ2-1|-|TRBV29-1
CSVEDRGGNEQFF
TGCAGCGTTGAAGATCGAGGGGGAAATGAGCAGTTCTTC
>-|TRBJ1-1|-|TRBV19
CASSIDMRQGSTEAFF
TGTGCCAGTAGTATAGATATGAGGCAGGGGAGCACTGAAGCTTTCTTT
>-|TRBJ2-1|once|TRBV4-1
CASSQDGAGMVGPSSYNEQFF
TGCGCCAGCAGCCAAGATGGCGCAGGGATGGTTGGGCCGAGCTCCTACAATGAGCAGTTCTTC
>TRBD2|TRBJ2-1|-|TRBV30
CAWSPFSGGWAEQFF
TGTGCCTGGAGTCCCTTTTCGGGAGGCTGGGCTGAGCAGTTCTTC
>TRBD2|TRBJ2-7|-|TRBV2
CASRLTSGGTYEQYF
TGTGCCAGCAGACTGACTAGCGGGGGTACTTACGAGCAGTACTTC
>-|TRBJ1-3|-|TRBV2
CASSDQGISGNTIYF
TGTGCCAGCAGTGATCAGGGAATCTCTGGAAACACCATATATTTT
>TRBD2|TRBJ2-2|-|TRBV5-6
CASSLAGDPGELFF
TGTGCCAGCAGTTTAGCGGGAGATCCCGGGGAGCTGTTTTTT
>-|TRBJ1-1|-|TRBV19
CASSIAGQGLVNTEAFF
TGTGCCAGTAGTATTGCGGGTCAGGGGCTGGTGAACACTGAAGCTTTCTTT
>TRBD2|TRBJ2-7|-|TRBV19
CASSRGGSSYEQYF
TGTGCCAGTAGTCGTGGCGGGAGCTCCTACGAGCAGTACTTC
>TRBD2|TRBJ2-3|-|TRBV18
CASSSTSGSTDTQYF
TGTGCCAGCTCATCGACTAGCGGGAGCACAGATACGCAGTATTTT
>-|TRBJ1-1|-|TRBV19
CASSIRGDTEAFF
TGTGCCAGTAGTATCAGGGGTGACACTGAAGCTTTCTTT
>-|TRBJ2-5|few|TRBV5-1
CASSKVQGVETQYF
TGCGCCAGCAGCAAGGTCCAGGGAGTAGAGACCCAGTACTTC
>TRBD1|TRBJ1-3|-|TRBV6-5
CASSYSSGGPIYF
TGTGCCAGCAGTTACTCGTCAGGGGGCCCTATATATTTT
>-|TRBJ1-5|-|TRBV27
CASALKHTGFSNQPQHF
TGTGCCAGCGCCCTTAAACATACAGGGTTCAGCAATCAGCCCCAGCATTTT
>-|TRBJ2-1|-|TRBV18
CASSPGSGRSNEQFF
TGTGCCAGCTCACCGGGTTCAGGCCGGAGCAATGAGCAGTTCTTC
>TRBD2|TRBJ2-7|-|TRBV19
CASRGGSLYEQYF
TGTGCCAGTAGAGGCGGGAGTCTCTACGAGCAGTACTTC
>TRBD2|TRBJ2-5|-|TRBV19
CASSNVGGAQETQYF
TGTGCCAGTAGTAACGTCGGGGGGGCCCAAGAGACCCAGTACTTC
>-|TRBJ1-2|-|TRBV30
CAGELGPGINYGYTF
TGTGCCGGGGAACTCGGCCCGGGGATTAACTATGGCTACACCTTC
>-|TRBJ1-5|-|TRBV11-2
CASSLGRNPYQPQHF
TGTGCCAGCAGCTTGGGGCGCAACCCCTATCAGCCCCAGCATTTT
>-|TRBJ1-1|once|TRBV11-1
CASSLTENTEAFF
TGTGCCAGCAGCTTGACGGAGAACACTGAAGCTTTCTTT
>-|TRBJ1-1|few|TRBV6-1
CASKPDSMSTEAFF
TGTGCCAGCAAGCCTGACAGTATGAGCACTGAAGCTTTCTTT
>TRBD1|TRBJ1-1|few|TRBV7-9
CASSEQGEGTEAFF
TGTGCCAGCAGCGAACAGGGGGAGGGCACTGAAGCTTTCTTT
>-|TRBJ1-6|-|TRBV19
CASSIAAGSSYNSPLHF
TGTGCCAGTAGTATAGCTGCGGGGAGCTCCTATAATTCACCCCTCCACTTT
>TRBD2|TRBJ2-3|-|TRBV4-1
CASSQRAGALTDTQYF
TGCGCCAGCAGCCAAAGGGCGGGAGCTCTCACAGATACGCAGTATTTT
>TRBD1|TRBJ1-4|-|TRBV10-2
CASRNGQGANEKLFF
TGCGCCAGCAGGAATGGGCAGGGGGCGAACGAAAAACTGTTTTTT
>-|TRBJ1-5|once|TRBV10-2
CASSEMNQPQHF
TGCGCCAGCAGTGAGATGAATCAGCCCCAGCATTTT
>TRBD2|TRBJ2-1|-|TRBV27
CASSSLTSGPYNEQFF
TGTGCCAGCAGTTCCCTAACTAGCGGTCCATACAATGAGCAGTTCTTC
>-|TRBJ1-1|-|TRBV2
CASRITGVMNTEAFF
TGTGCCAGCAGGATCACAGGAGTCATGAACACTGAAGCTTTCTTT
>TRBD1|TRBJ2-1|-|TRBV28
CASSLSQGAYNEQFF
TGTGCCAGCAGTTTATCCCAGGGGGCCTACAATGAGCAGTTCTTC
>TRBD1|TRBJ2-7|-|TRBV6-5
CASSRQGSYEQYF
TGTGCCAGCAGTCGACAGGGGTCCTACGAGCAGTACTTC
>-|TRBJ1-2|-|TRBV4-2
CASSQASGADGYTF
TGTGCCAGCAGCCAAGCTTCAGGAGCGGACGGCTACACCTTC
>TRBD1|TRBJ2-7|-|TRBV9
CASSVATGGYEQYF
TGTGCCAGCAGCGTAGCCACAGGGGGCTACGAGCAGTACTTC
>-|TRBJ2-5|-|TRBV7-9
CASSSLRETQYF
TGTGCCAGCAGCTCCCTGAGAGAGACCCAGTACTTC
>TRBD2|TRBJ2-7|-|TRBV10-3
CATGALSGSSYEQYF
TGTGCCACAGGGGCTCTTAGCGGGAGCTCCTACGAGCAGTACTTC
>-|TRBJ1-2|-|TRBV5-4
CASRLQGANYGYTF
TGTGCCAGCAGGCTACAGGGAGCTAACTATGGCTACACCTTC
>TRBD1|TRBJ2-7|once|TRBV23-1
CASRDDRGSYEQYF
TGCGCCAGCAGGGACGACAGGGGATCCTACGAGCAGTACTTC
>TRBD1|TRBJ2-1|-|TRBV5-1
CASSLDRGLNEQFF
TGCGCCAGCAGCTTGGACAGGGGGCTAAATGAGCAGTTCTTC